This T cell receptor (beta chain) is from a study of early T cells in non-severe SARS-CoV-2 infection. Whole-study context: Chains were unpaired, as sequencing was done on bulk RNA from unsorted whole blood.

There are many counts of this clonotype. Its antigen is not identified. Study results and limitations: VDJdb matching, biased toward anti-spike CD8 responses, missed private and CD4 specificities.

Unique molecular identifiers were affixed to single, distinct cDNA molecules. TCRdb called the 5' RACE reads again in MiXCR, with one record for every CDR3 protein. The sample includes tens of thousands of distinct CDR3 sequences, about 4.8% of them seen just once. The CDR3 is 15 residues long. The germline V gene encodes CDR1 LGHDT and CDR2 YNNKEL (reference sequence). After removal of 5 bases from V and 2 bases from J, the junction contained 6 bases not matched to a gene. The sequenced sample consisted of whole blood. The clonotype was recovered from an adult who was a healthcare worker with PCR-confirmed SARS-CoV-2 infection or an uninfected control (not recorded which). The gene calls are TRBV3-1 and TRBJ2-3; 8 positions agree with TRBD1. The CDR3 bases are TGTGCCAGCAGCACCCGGACAGGGACCACAGATACGCAGTATTTT. It codes for CASSTRTGTTDTQYF.